This TCR beta chain emerged from a study of T-cell memory formation after mild COVID-19. Study-level information: Most TCR clusters belonged to a single donor. Overall study results and limits: Pre-infection memory contained some responding clones, which suggested that cross-reactive memory had joined. Second-wave clones reaching peak frequency on day 37 lacked confirmed SARS-CoV-2 specificity. Shrinking CD4+ clones resided mostly in CM and EM, and CD8+ ones in EMRA.

There are 11 residues in the CDR3. Trimming removed 6 bases from V and 11 bases from J; junction bases left unmatched: 8. Germline values: CDR1 SQVTM, CDR2 ANQGSEA. TCRdb fed the 5' RACE reads into MiXCR, producing one record per CDR3 protein. The sample includes 140,000 or so distinct CDR3 sequences, 15% to 20% of them seen just once. This clonotype has only a few counts. The antigen is not known. This sequence was found in an adult woman who had mild COVID-19 (a few samples of this study predate the infection). Cell type and time point are not known. The chain uses TRBV29-1 and TRBJ2-7; TRBD2 matches at 9 bases. Sequencing input: PBMCs or a T cell subset sorted from them (not recorded which). CDR3 nucleotides: TGCAGCGTGCGGGAGGGAGCTTTGGAGTACTTC. As protein: CSVREGALEYF.